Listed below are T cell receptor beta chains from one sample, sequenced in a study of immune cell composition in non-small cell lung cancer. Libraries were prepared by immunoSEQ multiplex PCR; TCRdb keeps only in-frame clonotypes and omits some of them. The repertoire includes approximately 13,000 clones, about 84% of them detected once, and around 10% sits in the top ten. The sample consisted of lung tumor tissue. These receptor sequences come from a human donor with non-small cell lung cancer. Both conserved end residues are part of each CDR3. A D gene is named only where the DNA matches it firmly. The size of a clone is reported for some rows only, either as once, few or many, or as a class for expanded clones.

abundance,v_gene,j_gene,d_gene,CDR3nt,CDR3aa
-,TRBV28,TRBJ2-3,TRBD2,TGTGCCAGCGGATTGGCTAGCGGGCTCACAGATACGCAGTATTTT,CASGLASGLTDTQYF
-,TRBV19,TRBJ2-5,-,TGTGCCAGTAGTATAGATCCATCCCAAGAGACCCAGTACTTC,CASSIDPSQETQYF
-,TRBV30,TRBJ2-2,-,TGTGCCTGGAGTACAGGGAACACCGGGGAGCTGTTTTTT,CAWSTGNTGELFF
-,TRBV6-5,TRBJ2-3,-,TGTGCCAGCAGTTACTCGATATCGGGGGTCTCCCAGTATTTT,CASSYSISGVSQYF
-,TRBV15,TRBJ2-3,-,TGTGCCACCAGCAGAGGGTTGGCGGGTGTGGATACGCAGTATTTT,CATSRGLAGVDTQYF
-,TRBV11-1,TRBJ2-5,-,TGTGCCAGCAGCTTAGGTCTAGAGACCCAGTACTTC,CASSLGLETQYF
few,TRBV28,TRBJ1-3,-,TGTGCCAGCACCAGATTTGGAAACACCATATATTTT,CASTRFGNTIYF
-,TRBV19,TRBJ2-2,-,TGTGCCAGTAGTATAGCTAGGAGCACCGGGGAGCTGTTTTTT,CASSIARSTGELFF
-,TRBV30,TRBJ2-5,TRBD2,TGTGCCCAACGACTAGCCGGCGAGACCCAGTACTTC,CAQRLAGETQYF
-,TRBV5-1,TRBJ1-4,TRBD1,TGCGCCAGCCGAGGACAGGGGTCCACTAATGAAAAACTGTTTTTT,CASRGQGSTNEKLFF
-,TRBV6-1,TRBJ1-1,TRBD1,TGTGCCAGCAGTGTGAACCCCACCGGGACAGGGGTGGTTGAAGCTTTCTTT,CASSVNPTGTGVVEAFF
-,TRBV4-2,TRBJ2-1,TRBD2,TGTGCCAGCAGCCCCCGGGTAGCGGGAGTCAATGAGCAGTTCTTC,CASSPRVAGVNEQFF
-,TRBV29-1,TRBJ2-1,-,TGCAGCGTTTGCCAGCGGATCGGGTATGAGCAGTTCTTC,CSVCQRIGYEQFF
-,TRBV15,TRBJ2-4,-,TGTGCCACCAGCAGAGATCGGGGGACTGGAAACATTCAGTACTTC,CATSRDRGTGNIQYF
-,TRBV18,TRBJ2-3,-,TGTGCCAGCTCACCCGGAGGGCTGTCTACAGATACGCAGTATTTT,CASSPGGLSTDTQYF
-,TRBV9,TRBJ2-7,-,TGTGCCAGCAGCGTAGCTACGGGGGACTACGAGCAGTACTTC,CASSVATGDYEQYF
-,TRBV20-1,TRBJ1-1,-,TGCAGTGCGGCGGGGAACACTGAAGCTTTCTTT,CSAAGNTEAFF
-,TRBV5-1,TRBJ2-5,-,TGCGCCAGCAGCTTGGGACCGGGGGGCGTGGAGACCCAGTACTTC,CASSLGPGGVETQYF
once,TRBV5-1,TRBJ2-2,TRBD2,TGCGCCAGCAGCTCCTTAGCGGGAGATACCGGGGAGCTGTTTTTT,CASSSLAGDTGELFF
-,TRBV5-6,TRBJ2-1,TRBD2,TGTGCCAGCAGCCCGATTACGGCTAGCGGTAACAATGAGCAGTTCTTC,CASSPITASGNNEQFF
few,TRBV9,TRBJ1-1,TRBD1,TGTGCCAGCAGCCCCGGGACAGGGGCTGAAGCTTTCTTT,CASSPGTGAEAFF
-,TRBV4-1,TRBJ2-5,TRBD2,TGCGCCAGCAGCCAAGATCAAGGGGCTAGCGGGAGAGAGACCCAGTACTTC,CASSQDQGASGRETQYF
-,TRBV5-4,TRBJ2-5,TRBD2,TGTGCCAGCAGCTCCGGGACTAGCGAGCGAGAGACCCAGTACTTC,CASSSGTSERETQYF
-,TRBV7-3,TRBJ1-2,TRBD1,TGTGCCAGCAGCTTCCTACAGGGGACTTATGGCTACACCTTC,CASSFLQGTYGYTF
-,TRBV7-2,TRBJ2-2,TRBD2,TGTGCCAGCAGCTTAGGTGGGGGGGGCACCGGGGAGCTGTTTTTT,CASSLGGGGTGELFF
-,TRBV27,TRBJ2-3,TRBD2,TGTGCCAGCATCTCAATAGCGGGACGCACAGATACGCAGTATTTT,CASISIAGRTDTQYF
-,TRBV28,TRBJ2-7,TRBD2,TGTGCCAGCAGTTTTTTAGCGGGAGCAGATGAGCAGTACTTC,CASSFLAGADEQYF
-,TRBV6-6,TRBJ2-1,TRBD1,TGTGCCAGCACCGGGACAGGGTTCAATGAGCAGTTCTTC,CASTGTGFNEQFF
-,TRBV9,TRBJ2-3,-,TGTGCCAGCAGCACATTAGCAGATACGCAGTATTTT,CASSTLADTQYF
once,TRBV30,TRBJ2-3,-,TGTGCCTGGAGTGTGAGTTCGGATACGCAGTATTTT,CAWSVSSDTQYF
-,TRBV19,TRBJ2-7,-,TGTGCCAGTAGTATAATCTCCAGGGGCTCCTACGAGCAGTACTTC,CASSIISRGSYEQYF
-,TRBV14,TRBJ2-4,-,-,CASSQVGQGAREYF
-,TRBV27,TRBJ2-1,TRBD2,TGTGCCAGCCGAAGGACTAGCGGGTTCTCCTACAATGAGCAGTTCTTC,CASRRTSGFSYNEQFF
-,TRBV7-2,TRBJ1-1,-,TGTGCCAGCAGCTTTTCCCTCTCCACTGAAGCTTTCTTT,CASSFSLSTEAFF
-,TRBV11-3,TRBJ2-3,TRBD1,TGTGCCAGCAGCTTAGATGGAGTGACAGGGGGGTATTTT,CASSLDGVTGGYF
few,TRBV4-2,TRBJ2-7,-,TGTGCCAGCAGCCAAGAATTACCCGTACACGAGCAGTACTTC,CASSQELPVHEQYF
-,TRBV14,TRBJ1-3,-,TGTGCCAGCAGCTCAGTTAGTGGAAACACCATATATTTT,CASSSVSGNTIYF
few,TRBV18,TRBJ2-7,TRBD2,TGTGCCAGCTCACTCGCCGGGACTAGCGGGAGGATCTCCTACGAGCAGTACTTC,CASSLAGTSGRISYEQYF
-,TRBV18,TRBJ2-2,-,TGTGCCAGCTCACCCCTACAGGGTGGCACCGGGGAGCTGTTTTTT,CASSPLQGGTGELFF
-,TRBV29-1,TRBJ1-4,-,TGCAGCGGTATGGGGACGACGGGCGGAAAACTGTTTTTT,CSGMGTTGGKLFF
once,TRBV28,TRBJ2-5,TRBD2,TGTGCCAGCAGTCCAGGACTAGCGGGAGGTTCGGAGACCCAGTACTTC,CASSPGLAGGSETQYF
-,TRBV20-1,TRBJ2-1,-,TGCAGTCCATGGGGCTACAATGAGCAGTTCTTC,CSPWGYNEQFF
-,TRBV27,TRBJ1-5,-,TGTGCCAGCAGTTCGGCAGGGATGAGTTATAGTCAGCCCCAGCATTTT,CASSSAGMSYSQPQHF
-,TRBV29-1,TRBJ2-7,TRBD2,TGCAGCGTTGAATGCCGACTAGCGGTACCCTACGAGCAGTACTTC,CSVECRLAVPYEQYF
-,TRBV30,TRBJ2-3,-,TGTGCCTGGGGATGGGGACTCAGCACAGATACGCAGTATTTT,CAWGWGLSTDTQYF
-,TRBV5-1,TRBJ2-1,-,TGCGCCAGCAGCTTTGCCGACAATGAGCAGTTCTTC,CASSFADNEQFF
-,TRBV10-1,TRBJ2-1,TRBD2,TGCGCCAGCAGCAACCGACTAGCGACGGATGAGCAGTTCTTC,CASSNRLATDEQFF
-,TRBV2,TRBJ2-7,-,TGTGCCAGCATGAGTTCCGGGCAGTACTTC,CASMSSGQYF
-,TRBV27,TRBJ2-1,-,TGTGCCAGCAGTTTATCTTCGAGGAGGGAGACCTACAATGAGCAGTTCTTC,CASSLSSRRETYNEQFF
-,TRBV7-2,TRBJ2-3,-,TGTGCCAGCAGCTTTACAGGCCCAGATACGCAGTATTTT,CASSFTGPDTQYF
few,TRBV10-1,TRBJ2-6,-,TGCGCCAGCAGTCAAAATACACAAAGTCGGGCCAACGTCCTGACTTTC,CASSQNTQSRANVLTF
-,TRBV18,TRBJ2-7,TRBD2,TGTGCCAGCTCACTTGGGACTAGAGTCTACGAGCAGTACTTC,CASSLGTRVYEQYF
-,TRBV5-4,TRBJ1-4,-,TGTGCCAGCAGCAGTAACAGGGAGGGGAGGGATAATGAAAAACTGTTTTTT,CASSSNREGRDNEKLFF
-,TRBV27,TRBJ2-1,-,TGTGCCAGCAGTTTTAGCAGGGACAATGAGCAGTTCTTC,CASSFSRDNEQFF
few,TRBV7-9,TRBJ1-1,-,TGTGCCAGCAGCCTCCGAACTGAAGCTTTCTTT,CASSLRTEAFF
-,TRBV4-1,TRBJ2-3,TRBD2,TGCGCCAGCAGCCGCCTTCCGGGACTAGCGGGAGGACACACAGATACGCAGTATTTT,CASSRLPGLAGGHTDTQYF
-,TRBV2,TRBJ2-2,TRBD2,TGTGCCAGCAGGCTAGCGGATTACACCGGGGAGCTGTTTTTT,CASRLADYTGELFF
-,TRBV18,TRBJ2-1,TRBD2,TGTGCCAGCTCACCACCGGGAGGGCCGAGGAATGAGCAGTTCTTC,CASSPPGGPRNEQFF
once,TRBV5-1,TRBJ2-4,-,TGCGCCAGCAGCTTGGCCACGGCCCAAGCAAGGCAGTACTTC,CASSLATAQARQYF